Below, 14 T cell receptor beta chains from the same sample are listed, as sequenced in a study of cytomegalovirus exposure and HLA in healthy donors. PCR used 60 Vbeta primers and 13 Jbeta primers. The assay was immunoSEQ multiplex PCR, and TCRdb's table has in-frame clones only and misses some. The sample gives 180,000 or so clones, approximately 83% of which show up once; about 10% is in the top ten. Sequenced material: PBMCs. All receptors derive from a man aged 18 to 35 in good health and CMV-seropositive.

The chain joins TRBV6-5 to TRBJ2-6, with unresolved D. Per germline, CDR1 MNHEY and CDR2 SVGAGI. CDR3 size: 15 residues. V was clipped by 2 bases and J by 0 bases, with 5 bases between them. The CDR3 reads CASSYQDSGANVLTF. The CDR3 region has the DNA TGTGCCAGCAGTTACCAGGACTCTGGGGCCAACGTCCTGACTTTC.

The chain couples TRBV5-1 to TRBJ2-7; D ambiguous. This CDR3 is 16 amino acids long. Germline CDR1 reads SGHRS; CDR2 reads YFSETQ. V shed 0 bases and J shed 0 bases, with 13 bases lying between them. The chain's CDR3 is CASSLAAPSSSYEQYF. The CDR3 DNA reads TGCGCCAGCAGCTTGGCCGCGCCCTCGAGCTCCTACGAGCAGTACTTC.

The chain links TRBV5-6 to TRBJ2-1; no clear D. There are 14 residues in the CDR3. Trimming cost V 0 bases and J 3 bases, with 7 bases left between them. Germline assignment: CDR1 SGHDT and CDR2 YYEEEE. The CDR3 protein is CASSLGPYYNEQFF. Here the CDR3 DNA reads TGTGCCAGCAGCTTGGGGCCATACTACAATGAGCAGTTCTTC.

The chain links TRBV5-8 to TRBJ2-5, with 8 bases aligning to TRBD2. V was clipped by 4 bases and J by 1 base; unmatched bases: 9. The CDR3 totals 16 residues. The V gene's germline CDR1 is SGHTS and CDR2 YDEGEE. CDR3 nucleotide sequence: TGTGCCAGCAGCGGTCTTCGCCGGGGGGGCCAAGAGACCCAGTACTTC. It yields the protein CASSGLRRGGQETQYF.

This clone was found once. This chain connects TRBV5-6 to TRBJ2-7; TRBD2 agrees at 7 bases. With 4 bases clipped from V and 1 base from J, the junction kept 14 bases outside the gene matches. Germline CDR1 and CDR2: SGHDT and YYEEEE. CDR3 length equals 17 residues. For the CDR3, the DNA is TGTGCCAGCAGCCACCCGAGAGCGGGGACCTTGTCCTACGAGCAGTACTTC. This sequence encodes CASSHPRAGTLSYEQYF.

DNA for the CDR3: TGTGCCAGCAGCTTTGACAGCTATGGCTACACCTTC. Its protein product is CASSFDSYGYTF. The V and J genes are TRBV5-5 and TRBJ1-2, with a tentative D call TRBD1 (5 bases). Trimming removed 2 bases from V and 4 bases from J, with 6 bases in between. Germline CDR1 is SGHKS and CDR2 is YYEKEE (reference sequence). The CDR3 consists of 12 residues.

The gene calls are TRBV5-1 and TRBJ2-2; D is unresolved. Trimming took 6 bases from V and 0 from J, leaving 12 bases between them. The germline gives CDR1 SGHRS, CDR2 YFSETQ. CDR3 length: 15 residues. The CDR3 nucleotides are TGCGCCAGCACGCTTCGGTCTCCGAACACCGGGGAGCTGTTTTTT. This sequence encodes CASTLRSPNTGELFF. The full variable domain, completed using reference TRBV5-1 and TRBJ2-2, is KAGVTQTPRYLIKTRGQQVTLSCSPISGHRSVSWYQQTPGQGLQFLFEYFSETQRNKGNFPGRFSGRQFSNSRSEMNVSTLELGDSALYLCASTLRSPNTGELFFGEGSRLTVL.

J is TRBJ1-2 and V is TRBV27, with TRBD1 as a possible D gene (6 bases). This CDR3 has 13 residues. CDR1 MNHEY and CDR2 SMNVEV come from the germline V gene (reference sequence). V lost 5 bases and J 6 bases, leaving 13 bases between the germline ends. Here the CDR3 reads CASSAGQLHGYTF. DNA of the CDR3: TGTGCCAGCAGTGCAGGACAGCTCCATGGCTACACCTTC.

V is TRBV7-9 and J is TRBJ1-3; D may be TRBD1 (6 bases). This CDR3 is built from 13 residues. V gave up 5 bases and J gave up 4 bases, with 9 bases separating them. CDR1 and CDR2 from the germline V gene are SEHNR and FQNEAQ (reference sequence). The CDR3 nucleotides are TGTGCCAGCAGCCGGGACAAGGGAAACACCATATATTTT. Protein: CASSRDKGNTIYF.

The rearrangement links TRBV2 to TRBJ2-7; D may be TRBD2 (7 bases). CDR1 is SNHLY and CDR2 is FYNNEI in the germline V gene. This CDR3 region has 15 residues. Trimming shortened V by 1 base and J by 6 bases, and 16 bases separated the two germline ends. Written as DNA, the CDR3 is TGTGCCAGCAGTGAAGAGGGGGGGCGGATGAGCGAGCAGTACTTC. Residues: CASSEEGGRMSEQYF.

This clone was counted once. The chain carries TRBV6-1 and TRBJ2-5, with 12 bases matching TRBD2. Germline V gene data show CDR1 as MNHNS and CDR2 as SASEGT. The V gene end was trimmed by 2 bases and the J gene end by 4 bases; junction bases not matched to a gene: 8. This CDR3 is 17 amino acids long. CDR3 residues: CASSEIFSSGGAETQYF. The CDR3 DNA reads as TGTGCCAGCAGTGAAATTTTCTCTAGCGGGGGGGCAGAGACCCAGTACTTC.

The chain joins TRBV7-9 to TRBJ1-1; 7 bases line up with TRBD1. The CDR3 spans 15 residues. The V segment lost 6 bases and the J segment 3 bases; nucleotides outside the gene matches: 10. Germline V gene data show CDR1 as SEHNR and CDR2 as FQNEAQ (reference sequence). The CDR3 bases are TGTGCCAGCAGGGGACGACAGGGAAGAGACACTGAAGCTTTCTTT. Translation gives CASRGRQGRDTEAFF.

The gene calls are TRBV2 and TRBJ1-5; 9 bases agree with TRBD1. Trimming at V came to 5 bases and at J to 5 bases, leaving 1 base not matched to a gene. Germline-derived CDR1 and CDR2 are SNHLY and FYNNEI. This CDR3 region has 13 residues. CDR3 sequence: CASSRQGDQPQHF. The DNA of the CDR3 is TGTGCCAGCAGTCGACAGGGGGATCAGCCCCAGCATTTT.

This chain uses TRBV4-1 with TRBJ2-5; 7 bases are a match to TRBD1. V was pared by 4 bases and J by 11 bases, with 7 bases of the junction left unmatched. The CDR3 runs to 12 residues. The V gene's germline CDR1 is MGHRA and CDR2 YSYEKL. The CDR3 protein is CASSRTGVEQYF. The CDR3 DNA reads TGCGCCAGCAGCCGAACAGGGGTAGAGCAGTACTTC.